This T cell receptor (beta chain) stems from a study of blood T cell repertoires in COVID-19. The germline CDR1 and CDR2 sequences are SEHNR and FQNEAQ (reference sequence). There are 13 residues in the CDR3. Trimming took 8 bases from V and 1 from J, leaving 11 bases between them. As originally analysed: Amplification of reference gene primers provided the estimated nucleated cell counts. Profiled with immunoSEQ multiplex PCR; TCRdb holds only in-frame clones, not every one. From that table come the V and J calls and clone size; the DNA was used to work out D and trimming. The sample records about 130,000 clones, over 75% being singletons.

Sequencing was performed on peripheral blood. The receptor comes from a man younger than 45 with COVID-19, enrolled during active disease. The chain carries TRBV7-9 and TRBJ1-2; a weak D match, TRBD1 (6 bases). The CDR3 here is CASCKQGNYGYTF. The CDR3, as DNA: TGTGCCAGCTGCAAACAGGGTAACTATGGCTACACCTTC.